This is a list of T cell receptor beta chains from one sample in a study of early T cells in non-severe SARS-CoV-2 infection. TCRdb used MiXCR to reprocess the 5' RACE reads, holding one entry per CDR3 protein. The table lists roughly 100,000 distinct CDR3 sequences, about an eighth of them singletons. The source material was whole blood. Every receptor here comes from an adult who was a healthcare worker with PCR-confirmed SARS-CoV-2 infection or an uninfected control (not recorded which). Each CDR3 is given without its conserved first and last residue. Rows give clone size only sometimes, using once, few, many, or a class for an expanded clone.

size | J | V | CDR3
many | TRBJ2-1 | TRBV18 | ASSPPLRGRNEQF
many | TRBJ2-1 | TRBV2 | ASSSDIYNEQF
NA | TRBJ2-1 | TRBV2 | ASSEGLLPSSYIEQF
many | TRBJ2-3 | TRBV19 | ASSTQGSVRVDTQY
NA | TRBJ2-2 | TRBV7-3 | ASSLTLDRGGELF
few | TRBJ2-7 | TRBV29-1 | SVVQRDYEQY
many | TRBJ2-6 | TRBV12-3/TRBV12-4 | ASSFGGANVLT
few | TRBJ1-6 | TRBV20-1 | SARSPLRDSFGDSLH
many | TRBJ2-3 | TRBV28 | ASSLEVASGRAASGTDTQY
many | TRBJ2-1 | TRBV6-6 | ASRQPTVLPEYNEQF
many | TRBJ2-6 | TRBV29-1 | GTGFSSGANVLT
few | TRBJ1-1 | TRBV28 | ATRNRLSEAF
many | TRBJ2-1 | TRBV2 | ASSRETSGSYNEQF
NA | TRBJ2-1 | TRBV4-1 | ASSPQTLAAGQF
few | TRBJ2-5 | TRBV7-2 | ASSLWRLAGQETQY
few | TRBJ2-3 | TRBV5-1 | ASSLAETGWGDTQY
many | TRBJ2-7 | TRBV4-3 | ASSQDRFSGKPIYEQY
once | TRBJ1-4 | TRBV27 | ASSPYRALNEKLF
many | TRBJ2-7 | TRBV20-1 | SARDSGQGIEWEQY
many | TRBJ2-5 | TRBV12-3/TRBV12-4 | ASSPDGLAGFEETQY
NA | TRBJ1-1 | TRBV20-1 | SASEAGSRTEAF
NA | TRBJ2-5 | TRBV6-5 | ASSYSLAGEETQY
many | TRBJ1-2 | TRBV5-1 | ASSLGSRDGYT
NA | TRBJ2-1 | TRBV5-6 | ASSLVLGGNEQF
few | TRBJ2-1 | TRBV7-9 | ASSLETSYNEQF
many | TRBJ1-1 | TRBV6-5 | ASSFRSKLNTEAF
NA | TRBJ1-3 | TRBV7-8 | ASSPKRHRQANTIY
few | TRBJ2-3 | TRBV29-1 | SVHRGGNTQY
NA | TRBJ2-1 | TRBV19 | ASKSGSSYNEQF
few | TRBJ2-4 | TRBV9 | ASSVGGRAKNIQY
many | TRBJ2-7 | TRBV29-1 | SVAGGNYEQY
many | TRBJ1-5 | TRBV5-1 | ASSLRGDQPQH
NA | TRBJ2-1 | TRBV9 | ASSVAHNEQF
NA | TRBJ2-5 | TRBV5-6 | ASSETGIGETQY
few | TRBJ2-2 | TRBV20-1 | SARGTYGELF
NA | TRBJ1-2 | TRBV3-1 | ASSPGDRGYT
few | TRBJ2-3 | TRBV9 | ASSVSGTSTDTQY
NA | TRBJ2-3 | TRBV3-1 | ASSPWSPTSGDTDTQY
many | TRBJ2-3 | TRBV6-4 | ASSDSPDRTDTQY
NA | TRBJ2-7 | TRBV27 | ASKGQDHYEQY
NA | TRBJ2-1 | TRBV6-6 | ASNRDLRLNEQF
NA | TRBJ1-5 | TRBV18 | ASSPSLNQPQH
many | TRBJ2-3 | TRBV28 | ASSSLAGGEDTQY
many | TRBJ1-1 | TRBV9 | ASSEQDTEAF
many | TRBJ2-5 | TRBV6-6 | ASSYLGEETQY
few | TRBJ2-6 | TRBV28 | ASSLRGPGANVLT
few | TRBJ1-4 | TRBV6-2/TRBV6-3 | ASAGRNRKLF
few | TRBJ2-7 | TRBV9 | ASSVAPIQTSGYYEQY
many | TRBJ1-2 | TRBV7-8 | ASADIPNYGYT
once | TRBJ2-3 | TRBV20-1 | SALRGGSTDTQY
few | TRBJ2-5 | TRBV3-1 | ASSPPRVVATQY
NA | TRBJ2-5 | TRBV6-2/TRBV6-3 | ASSAGTSAETQY